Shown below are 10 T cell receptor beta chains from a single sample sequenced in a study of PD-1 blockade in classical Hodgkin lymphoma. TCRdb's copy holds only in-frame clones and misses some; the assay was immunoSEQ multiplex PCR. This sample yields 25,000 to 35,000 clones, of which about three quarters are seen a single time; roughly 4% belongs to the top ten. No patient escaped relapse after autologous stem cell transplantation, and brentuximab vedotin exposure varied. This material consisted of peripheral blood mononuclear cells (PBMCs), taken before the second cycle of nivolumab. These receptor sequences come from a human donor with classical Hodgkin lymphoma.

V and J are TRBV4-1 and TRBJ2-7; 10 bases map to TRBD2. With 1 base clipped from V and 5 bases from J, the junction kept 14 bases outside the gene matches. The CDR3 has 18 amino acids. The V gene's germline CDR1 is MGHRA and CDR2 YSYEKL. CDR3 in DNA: TGCGCCAGCAGCCAAGTCCCCCAAAGCGGGGGGGGAGTGAACGAGCAGTACTTC. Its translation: CASSQVPQSGGGVNEQYF.

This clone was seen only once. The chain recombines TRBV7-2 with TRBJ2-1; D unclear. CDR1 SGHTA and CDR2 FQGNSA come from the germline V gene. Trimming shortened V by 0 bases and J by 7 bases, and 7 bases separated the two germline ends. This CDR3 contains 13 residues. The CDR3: CASSLAIGNEQFF. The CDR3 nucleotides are TGTGCCAGCAGCTTAGCGATCGGGAATGAGCAGTTCTTC. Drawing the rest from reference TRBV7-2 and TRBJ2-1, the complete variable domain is GAGVSQSPSNKVTEKGKDVELRCDPISGHTALYWYRQSLGQGLEFLIYFQGNSAPDKSGLPSDRFSAERTGGSVSTLTIQRTQQEDSAVYLCASSLAIGNEQFFGPGTRLTVL.

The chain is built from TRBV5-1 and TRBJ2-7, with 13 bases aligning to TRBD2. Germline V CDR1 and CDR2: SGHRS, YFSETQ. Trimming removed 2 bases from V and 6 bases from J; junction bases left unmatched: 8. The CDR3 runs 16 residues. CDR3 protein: CASSFTSGGAFSEQYF. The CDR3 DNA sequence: TGCGCCAGCAGCTTCACTAGCGGGGGGGCCTTCTCCGAGCAGTACTTC.

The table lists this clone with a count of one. The CDR3 DNA reads TGTGCCAGCAGTCCCGGGACAGCTAACACCGGGGAGCTGTTTTTT. Translating it yields CASSPGTANTGELFF. The rearrangement links TRBV6-1 to TRBJ2-2, with 7 bases lining up with TRBD1. The V segment lost 5 bases and the J segment 2 bases; nucleotides outside the gene matches: 5. The CDR3 has 15 amino acids. Germline V gene lookup returns CDR1 MNHNS and CDR2 SASEGT.

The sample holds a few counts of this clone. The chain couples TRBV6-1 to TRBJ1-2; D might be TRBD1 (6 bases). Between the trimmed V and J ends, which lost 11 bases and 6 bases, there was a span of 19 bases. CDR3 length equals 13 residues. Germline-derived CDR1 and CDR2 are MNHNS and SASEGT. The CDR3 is CAGRQGTTDGYTF. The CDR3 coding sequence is TGTGCCGGACGGCAAGGGACAACAGATGGCTACACCTTC.

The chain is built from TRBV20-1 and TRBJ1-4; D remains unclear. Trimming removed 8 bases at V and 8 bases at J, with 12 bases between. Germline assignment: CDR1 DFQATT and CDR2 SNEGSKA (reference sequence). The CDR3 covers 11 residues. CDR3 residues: CSPSGDEKLFF. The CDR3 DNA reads TGCAGTCCCTCTGGCGACGAAAAACTGTTTTTT.

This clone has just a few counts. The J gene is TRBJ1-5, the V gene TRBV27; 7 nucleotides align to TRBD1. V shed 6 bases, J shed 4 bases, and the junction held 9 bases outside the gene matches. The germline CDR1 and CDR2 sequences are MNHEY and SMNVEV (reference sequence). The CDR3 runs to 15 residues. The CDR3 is CASSLQKGANQPQHF. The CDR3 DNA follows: TGTGCCAGCAGCCTCCAAAAGGGGGCTAATCAGCCCCAGCATTTT.

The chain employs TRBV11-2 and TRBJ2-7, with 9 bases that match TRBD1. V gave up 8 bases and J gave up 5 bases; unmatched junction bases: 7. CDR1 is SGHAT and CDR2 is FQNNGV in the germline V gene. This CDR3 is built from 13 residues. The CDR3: CASVRDRVHEQYF. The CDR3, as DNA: TGTGCCAGCGTCCGGGACAGGGTCCACGAGCAGTACTTC.

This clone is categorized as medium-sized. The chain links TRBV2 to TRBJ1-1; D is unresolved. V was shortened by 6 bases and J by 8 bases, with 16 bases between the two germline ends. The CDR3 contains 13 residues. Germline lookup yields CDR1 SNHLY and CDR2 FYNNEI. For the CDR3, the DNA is TGTGCCAGCAGCGAACAGTCTCCGGGCGAAGCTTTCTTT. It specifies CASSEQSPGEAFF.

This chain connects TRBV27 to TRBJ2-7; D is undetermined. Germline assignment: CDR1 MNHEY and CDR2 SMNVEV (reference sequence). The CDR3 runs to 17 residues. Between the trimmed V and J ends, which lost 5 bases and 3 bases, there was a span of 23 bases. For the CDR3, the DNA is TGTGCCAGCAGTCTTTACCCGGGTTTTGGGCCGGGCTACGAGCAGTACTTC. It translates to CASSLYPGFGPGYEQYF.